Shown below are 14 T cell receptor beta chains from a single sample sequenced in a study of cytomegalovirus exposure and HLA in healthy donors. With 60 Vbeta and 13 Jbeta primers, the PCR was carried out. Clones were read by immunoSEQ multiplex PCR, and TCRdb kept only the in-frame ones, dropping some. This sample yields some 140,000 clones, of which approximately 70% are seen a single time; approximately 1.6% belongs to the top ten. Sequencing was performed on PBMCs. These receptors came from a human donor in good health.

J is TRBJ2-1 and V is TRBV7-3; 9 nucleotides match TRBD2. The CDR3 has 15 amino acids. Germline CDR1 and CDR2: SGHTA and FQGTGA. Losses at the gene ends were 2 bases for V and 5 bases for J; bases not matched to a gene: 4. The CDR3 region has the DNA TGTGCCAGCAGCTTACTGACTAGCGGCCACAATGAGCAGTTCTTC. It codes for CASSLLTSGHNEQFF. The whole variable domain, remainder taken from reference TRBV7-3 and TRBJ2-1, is GAGVSQTPSNKVTEKGKYVELRCDPISGHTALYWYRQSLGQGPEFLIYFQGTGAADDSGLPNDRFFAVRPEGSVSTLKIQRTERGDSAVYLCASSLLTSGHNEQFFGPGTRLTVL.

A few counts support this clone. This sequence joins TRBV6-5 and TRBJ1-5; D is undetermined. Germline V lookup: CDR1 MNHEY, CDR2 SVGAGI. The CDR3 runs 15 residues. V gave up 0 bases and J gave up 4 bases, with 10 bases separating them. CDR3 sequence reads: CASSYSRTTNQPQHF. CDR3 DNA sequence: TGTGCCAGCAGTTACTCGAGAACTACAAATCAGCCCCAGCATTTT.

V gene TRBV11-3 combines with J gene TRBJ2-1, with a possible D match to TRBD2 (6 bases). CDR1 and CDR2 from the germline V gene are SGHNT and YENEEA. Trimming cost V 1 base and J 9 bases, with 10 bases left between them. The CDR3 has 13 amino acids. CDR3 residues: CASSLVGGSEQFF. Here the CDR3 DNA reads TGTGCCAGCAGCTTAGTAGGAGGGAGTGAGCAGTTCTTC. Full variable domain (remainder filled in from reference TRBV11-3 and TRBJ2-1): EAGVVQSPRYKIIEKKQPVAFWCNPISGHNTLYWYLQNLGQGPELLIRYENEEAVDDSQLPKDRFSAERLKGVDSTLKIQPAELGDSAVYLCASSLVGGSEQFFGPGTRLTVL.

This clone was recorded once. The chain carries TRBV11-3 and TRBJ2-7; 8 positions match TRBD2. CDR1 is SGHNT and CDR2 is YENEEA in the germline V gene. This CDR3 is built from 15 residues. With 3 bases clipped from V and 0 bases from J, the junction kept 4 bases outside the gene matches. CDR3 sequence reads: CASSFSSGSSYEQYF. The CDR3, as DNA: TGTGCCAGCAGCTTCTCCAGCGGGAGCTCCTACGAGCAGTACTTC. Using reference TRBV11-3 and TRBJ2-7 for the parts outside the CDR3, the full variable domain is EAGVVQSPRYKIIEKKQPVAFWCNPISGHNTLYWYLQNLGQGPELLIRYENEEAVDDSQLPKDRFSAERLKGVDSTLKIQPAELGDSAVYLCASSFSSGSSYEQYFGPGTRLTVT.

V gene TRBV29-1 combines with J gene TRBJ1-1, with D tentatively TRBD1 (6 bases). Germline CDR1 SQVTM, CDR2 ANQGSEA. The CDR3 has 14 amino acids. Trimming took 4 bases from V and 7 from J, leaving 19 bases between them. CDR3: CSVAAGAGGDEAFF. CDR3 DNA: TGCAGCGTTGCCGCGGGGGCTGGAGGTGATGAAGCTTTCTTT. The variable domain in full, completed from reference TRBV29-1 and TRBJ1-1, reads SAVISQKPSRDICQRGTSLTIQCQVDSQVTMMFWYRQQPGQSLTLIATANQGSEATYESGFVIDKFPISRPNLTFSTLTVSNMSPEDSSIYLCSVAAGAGGDEAFFGQGTRLTVV.

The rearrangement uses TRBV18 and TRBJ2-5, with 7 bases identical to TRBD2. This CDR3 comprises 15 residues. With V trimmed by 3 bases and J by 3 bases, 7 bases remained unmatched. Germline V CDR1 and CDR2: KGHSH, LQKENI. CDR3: CASSPFVGGEETQYF. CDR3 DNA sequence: TGTGCCAGCTCACCTTTCGTGGGAGGGGAAGAGACCCAGTACTTC.

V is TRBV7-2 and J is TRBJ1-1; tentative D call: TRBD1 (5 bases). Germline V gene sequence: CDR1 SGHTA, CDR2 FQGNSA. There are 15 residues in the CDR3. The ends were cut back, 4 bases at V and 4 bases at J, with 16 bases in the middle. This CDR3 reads CASSSERQGSTEAFF. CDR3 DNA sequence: TGTGCCAGCAGCTCCGAGAGGCAGGGTTCCACTGAAGCTTTCTTT.

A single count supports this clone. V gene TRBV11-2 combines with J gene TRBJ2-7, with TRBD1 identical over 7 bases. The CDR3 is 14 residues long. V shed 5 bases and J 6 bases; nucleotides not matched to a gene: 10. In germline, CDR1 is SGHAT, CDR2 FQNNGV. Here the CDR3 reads CASSVGATGAEQYF. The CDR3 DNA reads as TGTGCCAGCAGCGTAGGCGCCACAGGGGCCGAGCAGTACTTC. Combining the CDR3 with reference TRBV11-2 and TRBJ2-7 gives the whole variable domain EAGVAQSPRYKIIEKRQSVAFWCNPISGHATLYWYQQILGQGPKLLIQFQNNGVVDDSQLPKDRFSAERLKGVDSTLKIQPAKLEDSAVYLCASSVGATGAEQYFGPGTRLTVT.

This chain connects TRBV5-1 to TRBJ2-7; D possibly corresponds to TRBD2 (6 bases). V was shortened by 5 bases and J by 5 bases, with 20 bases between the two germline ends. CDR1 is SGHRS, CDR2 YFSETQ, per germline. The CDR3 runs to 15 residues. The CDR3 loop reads CASRPPGDSVNEQYF. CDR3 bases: TGCGCCAGCAGACCGCCGGGAGACTCAGTTAACGAGCAGTACTTC.

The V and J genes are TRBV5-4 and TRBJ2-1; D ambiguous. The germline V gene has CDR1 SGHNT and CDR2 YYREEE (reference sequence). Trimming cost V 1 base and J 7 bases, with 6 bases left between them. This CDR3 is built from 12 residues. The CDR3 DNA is TGTGCCAGCAGCTTGCTCGCGAATGAGCAGTTCTTC. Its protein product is CASSLLANEQFF.

CDR3 sequence (DNA): TGTGCCAGCAGCTTAGCCGCAGGACTAGCGGGAGCCGGGGGCGAGCAGTACTTC. It is translated as CASSLAAGLAGAGGEQYF. The V and J genes are TRBV7-9 and TRBJ2-7; the match to TRBD2 covers 13 bases. The trim removed 0 bases at V and 6 bases at J, leaving 11 bases unmatched. The CDR3 covers 18 residues. From germline, CDR1 is SEHNR and CDR2 FQNEAQ (reference sequence).

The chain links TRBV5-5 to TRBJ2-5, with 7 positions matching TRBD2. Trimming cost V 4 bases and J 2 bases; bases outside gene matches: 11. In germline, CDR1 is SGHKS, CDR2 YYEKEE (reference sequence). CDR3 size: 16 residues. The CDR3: CASSGRGGTLQETQYF. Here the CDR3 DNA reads TGTGCCAGCAGCGGTCGGGGAGGGACCCTTCAAGAGACCCAGTACTTC.

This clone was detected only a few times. CDR3 loop: CASSLWGQTTDTQYF. The CDR3 DNA follows: TGCGCCAGCAGCTTATGGGGACAGACCACAGATACGCAGTATTTT. The rearrangement links TRBV5-1 to TRBJ2-3, with 7 bases that match TRBD1. CDR1 and CDR2 from the germline V gene are SGHRS and YFSETQ. This CDR3 is built from 15 residues. After removal of 2 bases from V and 2 bases from J, the junction contained 5 bases not matched to a gene.

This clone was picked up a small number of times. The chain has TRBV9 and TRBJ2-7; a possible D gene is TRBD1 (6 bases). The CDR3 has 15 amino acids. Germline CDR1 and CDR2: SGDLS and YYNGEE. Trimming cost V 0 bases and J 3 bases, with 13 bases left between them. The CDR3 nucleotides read TGTGCCAGCAGCGTAGCCCAGGGGAGTCTCTACGAGCAGTACTTC. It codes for CASSVAQGSLYEQYF.